The entry below describes one TCR beta chain. Data came from immunoSEQ multiplex PCR; TCRdb stores just in-frame clones and leaves some out. The sample includes roughly 120,000 clones, around 77% seen only once; the top ten take over 7%. This CDR3 region has 16 residues. CDR1 and CDR2 (germline): SNHLY, FYNNEI. Trimming removed 4 bases from V and 2 bases from J; junction bases left unmatched: 7. The sample comes from a study of blood T cell repertoires in COVID-19. The rearrangement uses TRBV2 and TRBJ2-7, with 11 bases matching TRBD2. This TCR came from a human donor in a cohort sampled during active COVID-19. Sequenced material: peripheral blood. CDR3 DNA sequence: TGTGCCAGCAGTGTTAGCGGGGGGGCCGTCGCCTACGAGCAGTACTTC. Amino acids: CASSVSGGAVAYEQYF.